The 29 T cell receptor beta chains listed next were all sequenced from one sample in a study of regulatory T cells in long-lasting Graves disease. Relying on iRepertoire HTBI primers and Arm-PCR of CDR3 regions, the team built TCR beta libraries. TCRdb reprocessed the multiplex PCR reads via MiXCR and lists one record per CDR3 protein. The sample records about 340,000 distinct CDR3 sequences, 15% to 20% being singletons. Time point given: persistent/refractory GD, antithyroid drugs over 5 years with positive TRAb. The TCR library was prepared using RNA isolated from PBMCs. The sequencing here drew on peripheral blood mononuclear cells (PBMCs), taken when the disease was refractory, from a patient treated with antithyroid drugs. The source is a female donor with Graves disease.

This clonotype was counted many times. The chain joins TRBV6-5 to TRBJ1-4; tentatively, D is TRBD1 (5 bases). With 2 bases removed from V and 10 bases from J, the gap between germline ends came to 11 bases. Germline CDR1 reads MNHEY; CDR2 reads SVGAGI. This CDR3 has 13 amino acids. In nucleotides, the CDR3 is TGTGCCAGCAGTTACAACACCCAGGGAAAACTGTTTTTT. Amino acids: CASSYNTQGKLFF.

This clonotype has a count of ten or more. This chain uses TRBV20-1 with TRBJ2-1; 7 bases agree with TRBD2. Germline V CDR1 and CDR2: DFQATT, SNEGSKA (reference sequence). V shed 6 bases and J 9 bases; nucleotides not matched to a gene: 14. This CDR3 has 14 residues. The CDR3 spells CSAPTSIPTSEQFF. DNA of the CDR3: TGCAGTGCGCCGACTAGCATCCCGACGAGTGAGCAGTTCTTC.

This clonotype was observed at least ten times. The chain recombines TRBV30 with TRBJ1-1, with D maybe TRBD1 (5 bases). The germline CDR1 and CDR2 sequences are GTSNPN and SVGIG (reference sequence). This CDR3 has 16 amino acids. V lost 1 base and J lost 0, with 15 bases in between. CDR3 protein: CAWSGPTGTVNTEAFF. CDR3 bases: TGTGCCTGGAGTGGCCCGACCGGGACTGTGAACACTGAAGCTTTCTTT.

The sample holds many counts of this clonotype. The chain has TRBV27 and TRBJ1-5, with no clear D. CDR1 is MNHEY and CDR2 is SMNVEV in the germline V gene (reference sequence). Trimming took off 2 bases at V and 4 bases at J, with 6 bases between the two ends. The CDR3 is 13 amino acids. The CDR3 loop is CASSLALNQPQHF. The CDR3 DNA is TGTGCCAGCAGTTTAGCCCTTAATCAGCCCCAGCATTTT.

The chain joins TRBV3-1 to TRBJ1-1; a possible D gene is TRBD1 (6 bases). This CDR3 is 12 amino acids long. Germline assignment: CDR1 LGHDT and CDR2 YNNKEL (reference sequence). The germline V and J ends were trimmed by 1 base and 10 bases, with 10 bases remaining between them. The CDR3 sequence: CASSQGRGRAFF. CDR3 sequence (DNA): TGTGCCAGCAGCCAAGGGCGGGGGCGAGCTTTCTTT.

The chain recombines TRBV30 with TRBJ2-7, with TRBD2 as a possible D gene (5 bases). The CDR3 has 14 amino acids. V shed 0 bases and J shed 3 bases, with 12 bases lying between them. Germline-derived CDR1 and CDR2 are GTSNPN and SVGIG (reference sequence). CDR3 in amino acids: CAWSVTSPGYEQYF. As DNA, the CDR3 is TGTGCCTGGAGTGTAACTAGTCCGGGCTACGAGCAGTACTTC.

The chain is built from TRBV7-9 and TRBJ2-7; D might be TRBD1 (5 bases). This CDR3 comprises 12 residues. CDR1 and CDR2 from the germline V gene are SEHNR and FQNEAQ (reference sequence). Trimming left V 3 bases short and J 5 bases short, with 8 bases between. CDR3 amino acids: CASSFSGNEQYF. The CDR3 DNA reads TGTGCCAGCAGCTTCTCAGGGAACGAGCAGTACTTC. The full variable domain, rest sourced from reference TRBV7-9 and TRBJ2-7, is DTGVSQNPRHKITKRGQNVTFRCDPISEHNRLYWYRQTLGQGPEFLTYFQNEAQLEKSRLLSDRFSAERPKGSFSTLEIQRTEQGDSAMYLCASSFSGNEQYFGPGTRLTVT.

This clonotype has more than one count but fewer than ten. The chain recombines TRBV7-2 with TRBJ2-7; 7 nucleotides line up with TRBD1. CDR3 length: 14 amino acids. The V gene's germline CDR1 is SGHTA and CDR2 FQGNSA. V was pared by 5 bases and J by 1 base, with 5 bases of the junction left unmatched. The CDR3 DNA is TGTGCCAGCAGCCAAGGGGGCGCTTCCTACGAGCAGTACTTC. Translated, it gives CASSQGGASYEQYF.

The chain recombines TRBV24-1 with TRBJ1-5; 10 positions agree with TRBD1. V shed 2 bases and J 0 bases; nucleotides not matched to a gene: 9. Germline values: CDR1 KGHDR, CDR2 SFDVKD. This CDR3 spans 19 amino acids. In DNA form, the CDR3 reads TGTGCCACCAGTGATTACCCGGGACAGGGGTCTTTTAGCAATCAGCCCCAGCATTTT. This codes for CATSDYPGQGSFSNQPQHF.

This clonotype was seen repeatedly, ten times or more. The gene calls are TRBV11-2 and TRBJ2-6; a weak D match, TRBD1 (6 bases). Germline lookup yields CDR1 SGHAT and CDR2 FQNNGV. CDR3 length: 17 amino acids. The V end was cut by 6 bases, the J end by 0 bases, with 15 bases between. The CDR3 sequence is CASSPIKGGSGANVLTF. CDR3 coding DNA: TGTGCCAGCAGTCCAATAAAAGGGGGCTCTGGGGCCAACGTCCTGACTTTC. The complete variable domain, with remaining parts taken from reference TRBV11-2 and TRBJ2-6, reads EAGVAQSPRYKIIEKRQSVAFWCNPISGHATLYWYQQILGQGPKLLIQFQNNGVVDDSQLPKDRFSAERLKGVDSTLKIQPAKLEDSAVYLCASSPIKGGSGANVLTFGAGSRLTVL.

A few counts support this clonotype. Possible read error: a much larger clone is one base away. The chain carries TRBV20-1 and TRBJ2-5, with 7 bases that match TRBD2. Germline values: CDR1 DFQATT, CDR2 SNEGSKA (reference sequence). This CDR3 is built from 16 residues. V dropped 3 bases and J dropped 1; count of bases not matched to a gene: 11. CDR3 sequence: CSARGLTAGFQETQYF. CDR3 in DNA: TGCAGTGCTAGGGGACTAACAGCCGGATTCCAAGAGACCCAGTACTTC.

This clonotype was seen a few times. This sequence joins TRBV5-1 and TRBJ1-1; unclear D gene. Germline-derived CDR1 and CDR2 are SGHRS and YFSETQ. CDR3 length equals 15 residues. With 5 bases removed from V and 0 bases from J, the gap between germline ends came to 14 bases. CDR3 protein: CASSYTRELNTEAFF. DNA of the CDR3: TGCGCCAGCAGTTACACGAGGGAATTGAACACTGAAGCTTTCTTT.

The gene calls are TRBV29-1 and TRBJ2-5; possible D gene TRBD1, 6 bases. The V gene's germline CDR1 is SQVTM and CDR2 ANQGSEA. The V end was cut by 6 bases, the J end by 0 bases, with 14 bases between. This CDR3 has 14 residues. The CDR3 DNA reads TGCAGCGTGATGACAGGCAGAAACCAAGAGACCCAGTACTTC. Its translation: CSVMTGRNQETQYF.

The rearrangement joins TRBV7-2 to TRBJ2-7, with D perhaps TRBD1 or TRBD2 (5 bases each). Per the germline V gene, CDR1 is SGHTA and CDR2 is FQGNSA. The V end lost 4 bases, the J end lost 3 bases, and 13 bases lay between the germline ends. The CDR3 is made up of 14 amino acids. The CDR3 loop reads CASSWGYAYYEQYF. The CDR3 region has the DNA TGTGCCAGCAGCTGGGGGTACGCCTACTACGAGCAGTACTTC.

This clonotype occurred many times. The chain carries TRBV12-3 or TRBV12-4 and TRBJ1-5; 7 nucleotides match TRBD1. This CDR3 contains 14 residues. After removal of 7 bases from V and 5 bases from J, the junction contained 8 bases not matched to a gene. Here the CDR3 DNA reads TGTGCCAGCAAGTCAACAGGGGTTTATCAGCCCCAGCATTTT. Its protein is CASKSTGVYQPQHF.

This sequence joins TRBV20-1 and TRBJ2-3; no definite D call. From germline, CDR1 is DFQATT and CDR2 SNEGSKA (reference sequence). V lost 5 bases to trimming and J lost 1 base, with 19 bases between them. This CDR3 has 16 amino acids. CDR3 bases: TGCAGTGCTCATTCCAGAGAAAGGGTAGGCACAGATACGCAGTATTTT. Translated: CSAHSRERVGTDTQYF.

The J gene is TRBJ1-6, the V gene TRBV11-3; D is possibly TRBD1 (5 bases). V was cut by 6 bases and J by 7 bases, with 13 bases left in between. Germline loops: CDR1 SGHNT, CDR2 YENEEA. The CDR3 totals 14 residues. The CDR3 DNA is TGTGCCAGCAGTCAAGGGGCGGCAAATTCACCCCTCCACTTT. It specifies CASSQGAANSPLHF.

The CDR3 sequence is CASSTQAAQRNQPQHF. CDR3 coding DNA: TGTGCCAGCTCCACCCAGGCGGCACAAAGGAATCAGCCCCAGCATTTT. The gene calls are TRBV18 and TRBJ1-5; no reliable D call. The CDR3 has 16 residues. Trimming pared 6 bases from V and 4 bases from J, leaving 19 bases between. Germline V gene lookup returns CDR1 KGHSH and CDR2 LQKENI.

This clonotype has more than one count but fewer than ten. The chain couples TRBV20-1 to TRBJ1-6, with D uncertain. Germline lookup yields CDR1 DFQATT and CDR2 SNEGSKA (reference sequence). This CDR3 contains 11 residues. V shed 6 bases and J shed 7 bases, with 7 bases lying between them. CDR3 bases: TGCAGTGCCGCAGAAAATTCACCCCTCCACTTT. Translating gives CSAAENSPLHF.

This clonotype was observed a few times. V is TRBV15 and J is TRBJ1-4, with 7 bases lining up with TRBD1. From germline, CDR1 is LNHNV and CDR2 YYDKDF (reference sequence). V shed 2 bases, J shed 4 bases, and the junction held 13 bases outside the gene matches. This CDR3 has 18 amino acids. Written as DNA, the CDR3 is TGTGCCACCAGCAGATCACCCAGGGACAGCCCTTATAATGAAAAACTGTTTTTT. Protein sequence: CATSRSPRDSPYNEKLFF.

CDR3 coding DNA: TGTGCCAGCTCACCATTGGCACTAGCGGTATCCTACAATGAGCAGTTCTTC. It is translated as CASSPLALAVSYNEQFF. This chain connects TRBV18 to TRBJ2-1; 8 bases match TRBD2. The CDR3 has 17 residues. Losses at the gene ends were 2 bases for V and 1 base for J; bases not matched to a gene: 7. Germline CDR1 reads KGHSH; CDR2 reads LQKENI.

This clonotype showed up many times. J is TRBJ1-5 and V is TRBV2; 8 bases agree with TRBD1. From germline, CDR1 is SNHLY and CDR2 FYNNEI. Losses at the gene ends were 6 bases for V and 1 base for J; bases not matched to a gene: 11. There are 17 residues in the CDR3. The CDR3 protein is CASSLRQGKRSNQPQHF. Here the CDR3 DNA reads TGTGCCAGCAGCCTCCGACAGGGGAAAAGAAGCAATCAGCCCCAGCATTTT.

Regarding this clonotype: A much larger clonotype is one base distant, so this may be a read error. V and J are TRBV28 and TRBJ1-6, with D hard to call. The CDR3 is 14 amino acids. Germline V gives CDR1 MDHEN, CDR2 SYDVKM. The DNA for the CDR3 is TGTGCCAGCAACCTGGGCACACTACCTTCACCCCTCTACTTT. This codes for CASNLGTLPSPLYF.

The CDR3 protein is CASSLTMGQGPLYEQYF. Here the CDR3 DNA reads TGTGCCAGCAGTTTAACCATGGGACAGGGGCCCCTCTACGAGCAGTACTTC. The J gene is TRBJ2-7, the V gene TRBV28; 10 bases match TRBD1. V was pared by 2 bases and J by 3 bases, with 10 bases of the junction left unmatched. This CDR3 has 17 residues. The germline gives CDR1 MDHEN, CDR2 SYDVKM.

This chain joins TRBV20-1 and TRBJ2-7; D unclear. This CDR3 is 13 amino acids long. Germline V gene lookup returns CDR1 DFQATT and CDR2 SNEGSKA (reference sequence). V lost 6 bases and J lost 2, with 14 bases in between. The CDR3, as DNA: TGCAGTGCCACTTCTGCACAGACCTACGAGCAGTACTTC. It encodes CSATSAQTYEQYF.

J is TRBJ2-4 and V is TRBV27; 7 positions match TRBD2. There are 13 residues in the CDR3. Germline trimming cut 4 bases from V and 7 bases from J; bases unmatched to any gene: 4. Germline loops: CDR1 MNHEY, CDR2 SMNVEV (reference sequence). The CDR3: CASSYGLGNIQYF. In DNA, the CDR3 is TGTGCCAGCAGTTACGGACTAGGGAACATTCAGTACTTC.

Note on this clonotype: The junction departs from the called germline gene at one end, perhaps through a read error. The gene calls are TRBV25-1 and TRBJ1-5, with a tentative D call TRBD1 (5 bases). This CDR3 is built from 13 residues. Germline V gene data show CDR1 as MGHDK and CDR2 as SYGVNS. CDR3 sequence (DNA): TGTGCCAGCACGGATAGGGGAAATCAGCTCCAGCATTTT. Its protein product is CASTDRGNQLQHF.

As to this clonotype: A far bigger clonotype differs at one base, so this is likely a read error. The chain employs TRBV28 and TRBJ2-5, with D maybe TRBD1 (6 bases). The CDR3 is 13 amino acids. Germline V gene sequence: CDR1 MDHEN, CDR2 SYDVKM. V was shortened by 3 bases and J by 2 bases, with 7 bases between the two germline ends. CDR3 coding DNA: TGTGCCAGCAGTTTCGACAGGCAAGAGACCCAGTACTTC. Translating it yields CASSFDRQETQYF.

There are a few counts of this clonotype. The chain couples TRBV5-8 to TRBJ2-5, with TRBD2 identical over 16 bases. CDR1 and CDR2 (germline): SGHTS, YDEGEE. The CDR3 length is 16 residues. V lost 6 bases to trimming and J lost 4 bases; unmatched junction nucleotides: 6. The CDR3 region is CASIPGLAGGRETQYF. The CDR3 coding sequence is TGTGCCAGCATTCCGGGACTAGCGGGAGGGAGAGAGACCCAGTACTTC.